Listed here are 27 T cell receptor beta chains from one sample, sequenced in a study of blood T cell repertoires in COVID-19. Generated by immunoSEQ multiplex PCR, the TCRdb table keeps only in-frame clones and is missing some. This sample has roughly 200,000 clones, with roughly 88% found just once. The sample was peripheral blood. These receptor sequences come from a woman in her thirties or forties who had recovered from COVID-19.

This clone showed up just a few times. The V and J genes are TRBV5-6 and TRBJ2-1; 7 bases fit TRBD1. Germline trimming cut 4 bases from V and 3 bases from J; bases unmatched to any gene: 7. The germline V gene encodes CDR1 SGHDT and CDR2 YYEEEE. This CDR3 spans 15 amino acids. CDR3 loop: CASSGTVYLYNEQFF. Here the CDR3 DNA reads TGTGCCAGCAGCGGGACAGTTTACCTCTACAATGAGCAGTTCTTC.

The chain carries TRBV5-8 and TRBJ1-2; TRBD1 might be the D (5 bases). Germline assignment: CDR1 SGHTS and CDR2 YDEGEE. There are 14 residues in the CDR3. Trimming left V 4 bases short and J 0 bases short, with 10 bases between. The CDR3 loop reads CASSLGAPNYGYTF. CDR3 DNA: TGTGCCAGCAGCCTAGGGGCTCCTAACTATGGCTACACCTTC.

The rearrangement links TRBV9 to TRBJ2-2; 15 nucleotides agree with TRBD2. Losses at the gene ends were 6 bases for V and 6 bases for J; bases not matched to a gene: 12. The CDR3 is 18 amino acids. In germline, CDR1 is SGDLS, CDR2 YYNGEE. CDR3 nucleotides: TGTGCCAGCACCGCCTCAGCCGGACTAGCGGGAGGGGCCGGGGAGCTGTTTTTT. It is translated as CASTASAGLAGGAGELFF.

V usage is TRBV7-9 and J usage is TRBJ2-3; TRBD1 matches at 9 bases. The germline V gene encodes CDR1 SEHNR and CDR2 FQNEAQ (reference sequence). This CDR3 is 15 amino acids long. The ends lost 3 bases at V and 4 bases at J; junction bases unmatched: 5. CDR3 in amino acids: CASSLGQGLADTQYF. The CDR3 bases are TGTGCCAGCAGCTTGGGACAGGGTCTTGCAGATACGCAGTATTTT.

This chain joins TRBV30 and TRBJ2-3, with TRBD1 identical over 8 bases. This CDR3 is 13 amino acids long. Germline assignment: CDR1 GTSNPN and CDR2 SVGIG (reference sequence). Trimming cost V 3 bases and J 2 bases; bases outside gene matches: 1. The CDR3 is CAWRTGVTDTQYF. In nucleotides, the CDR3 is TGTGCCTGGAGGACAGGGGTCACAGATACGCAGTATTTT.

In its sample, this clone was seen once. The CDR3 bases are TGTGCCAGCAGCAGCCAGGATGCCAAGAACACTGAAGCTTTCTTT. Translation: CASSSQDAKNTEAFF. The V and J genes are TRBV7-9 and TRBJ1-1, with D hard to call. CDR1 SEHNR and CDR2 FQNEAQ come from the germline V gene (reference sequence). Trimming left V 5 bases short and J 1 base short, with 14 bases between. The CDR3 spans 15 residues.

This clone was counted once. J is TRBJ2-7 and V is TRBV2, with D perhaps matching TRBD1 (6 bases). The CDR3 is 14 amino acids. Trimming took off 6 bases at V and 2 bases at J, with 14 bases between the two ends. The germline V gene encodes CDR1 SNHLY and CDR2 FYNNEI. Written as DNA, the CDR3 is TGTGCCAGCAGCAGGGGCCCAGCTCCCTACGAGCAGTACTTC. Translation: CASSRGPAPYEQYF.

The rearrangement uses TRBV2 and TRBJ2-2; 7 bases are shared with TRBD1. The length of the CDR3 is 15 residues. Germline loops: CDR1 SNHLY, CDR2 FYNNEI. Trimming removed 2 bases from V and 0 bases from J; junction bases left unmatched: 0. CDR3 amino acids: CASSEQGANTGELFF. CDR3 coding DNA: TGTGCCAGCAGTGAACAGGGGGCGAACACCGGGGAGCTGTTTTTT.

CDR3: CAWSGAPLGLFGELFF. The CDR3 coding sequence is TGTGCCTGGAGTGGGGCCCCATTGGGTTTATTCGGGGAGCTGTTTTTT. This chain joins TRBV30 and TRBJ2-2; D is unresolved. V was shortened by 1 base and J by 7 bases, with 19 bases between the two germline ends. Looked up from germline, CDR1 is GTSNPN and CDR2 is SVGIG (reference sequence). The CDR3 has 16 amino acids.

The chain combines TRBV7-9 with TRBJ2-7; 7 bases fit TRBD2. The CDR3 extends over 15 amino acids. The V and J ends lost 5 bases and 6 bases, in that order; junction bases with no gene match: 13. In germline, CDR1 is SEHNR, CDR2 FQNEAQ (reference sequence). The CDR3 nucleotides are TGTGCCAGCAGCCAGACTAGCTGGGAGGGTACCGAGCAGTACTTC. This encodes CASSQTSWEGTEQYF.

The chain uses TRBV25-1 and TRBJ2-1; 12 nucleotides agree with TRBD2. From germline, CDR1 is MGHDK and CDR2 SYGVNS. The CDR3 covers 18 residues. The V segment lost 3 bases and the J segment 5 bases; nucleotides outside the gene matches: 11. This chain's CDR3 is CASSDYLRLAGANNEQFF. The CDR3 region has the DNA TGTGCCAGCAGTGATTACCTAAGACTAGCGGGAGCCAACAATGAGCAGTTCTTC.

The genes are TRBV3-1 (or the pseudogene TRBV3-2) and TRBJ2-5; 8 bases agree with TRBD2. Trimming at V came to 2 bases and at J to 3 bases, leaving 2 bases not matched to a gene. This CDR3 is built from 14 residues. Germline loops: CDR1 LGHDT, CDR2 YNNKEL (reference sequence). The CDR3 reads CASSQTSGKETQYF. As DNA, the CDR3 is TGTGCCAGCAGCCAAACTAGCGGAAAAGAGACCCAGTACTTC.

V usage is TRBV28 and J usage is TRBJ1-5, with 7 bases that match TRBD1. The ends lost 2 bases at V and 1 base at J; junction bases unmatched: 5. The CDR3 consists of 16 residues. Germline V gene lookup returns CDR1 MDHEN and CDR2 SYDVKM. CDR3 nucleotide sequence: TGTGCCAGCAGTTTAATAGGGGGCCCGAGCAATCAGCCCCAGCATTTT. Translation: CASSLIGGPSNQPQHF.

The J gene is TRBJ1-2, the V gene TRBV6-2 or TRBV6-3, with D tentatively TRBD1 (5 bases). Germline assignment: CDR1 MNHEY and CDR2 SVGEGT. This CDR3 region has 14 residues. Trimming shortened V by 5 bases and J by 5 bases, and 15 bases separated the two germline ends. CDR3 bases: TGTGCCAGCAGTCCCAGGGCGACCCTGTATGGCTACACCTTC. It encodes CASSPRATLYGYTF.

The rearrangement links TRBV2 to TRBJ2-7, with TRBD2 matching 11 bases. CDR3 size: 20 residues. Germline loops: CDR1 SNHLY, CDR2 FYNNEI. The junction had 19 bases not matched to a gene; V was cut back by 6 bases and J by 0 bases. CDR3 in DNA: TGTGCCAGCAGGCCACCTCCGGGGGGGACTAGCGGATATAGCTCCTACGAGCAGTACTTC. This encodes CASRPPPGGTSGYSSYEQYF.

V usage is TRBV6-5 and J usage is TRBJ1-1; D is unclear. V was clipped by 6 bases and J by 3 bases, with 17 bases between them. Germline lookup yields CDR1 MNHEY and CDR2 SVGAGI. This CDR3 comprises 15 residues. CDR3 amino acids: CASSHSRRLDTEAFF. The CDR3 coding sequence is TGTGCCAGCAGCCACTCTCGGCGCCTAGACACTGAAGCTTTCTTT.

The CDR3 coding sequence is TGTGCCAGCAGCTTTACCGGGACAGGGGATACTAACAATGAGCAGTTCTTC. It specifies CASSFTGTGDTNNEQFF. The chain joins TRBV5-4 to TRBJ2-1, with 10 bases lining up with TRBD1. V gave up 2 bases and J gave up 5 bases; unmatched junction bases: 10. The CDR3 has 17 residues. CDR1 is SGHNT and CDR2 is YYREEE in the germline V gene (reference sequence).

The chain is built from TRBV27 and TRBJ2-7, with 10 bases fitting TRBD1. There are 14 residues in the CDR3. Germline loops: CDR1 MNHEY, CDR2 SMNVEV (reference sequence). The V segment lost 3 bases and the J segment 4 bases; nucleotides outside the gene matches: 3. CDR3 in amino acids: CASSLGTGAYEQYF. The CDR3 DNA reads as TGTGCCAGCAGTTTGGGGACAGGGGCGTACGAGCAGTACTTC.

The genes are TRBV15 and TRBJ1-1; D not certain. With 0 bases removed from V and 4 bases from J, the gap between germline ends came to 6 bases. This CDR3 region has 13 residues. The germline V gene has CDR1 LNHNV and CDR2 YYDKDF (reference sequence). The CDR3 region is CATSRDRSTEAFF. The CDR3 nucleotides are TGTGCCACCAGCAGAGACAGGTCCACTGAAGCTTTCTTT. Full variable domain (missing parts from reference TRBV15 and TRBJ1-1): DAMVIQNPRYQVTQFGKPVTLSCSQTLNHNVMYWYQQKSSQAPKLLFHYYDKDFNNEADTPDNFQSRRPNTSFCFLDIRSPGLGDTAMYLCATSRDRSTEAFFGQGTRLTVV.

This clone was recorded only once. The chain is built from TRBV7-2 and TRBJ1-2; D is possibly TRBD1 (5 bases). CDR3 length: 12 residues. Germline V gene sequence: CDR1 SGHTA, CDR2 FQGNSA. V lost 4 bases and J lost 7, with 10 bases in between. CDR3 protein: CASSSLGGGYTF. In nucleotides, the CDR3 is TGTGCCAGCAGCTCCCTCGGGGGTGGCTACACCTTC.

Here the CDR3 reads CPPRGGGSPLDYGYTF. CDR3 nucleotide sequence: TGCCCCCCCCGAGGGGGGGGGTCCCCCCTGGACTATGGCTACACCTTC. The rearrangement links TRBV10-1 to TRBJ1-2; maybe TRBD1 (6 bases). The germline V gene has CDR1 WNHNN and CDR2 SYGVQD (reference sequence). This CDR3 spans 16 amino acids.

Points on this clone: The same CDR3 is also encoded by other DNA sequences in this sample. The chain uses TRBV6-5 and TRBJ1-1; the D is unclear. From germline, CDR1 is MNHEY and CDR2 SVGAGI. The V end was cut by 0 bases, the J end by 3 bases, with 11 bases between. The length of the CDR3 is 15 residues. In DNA, the CDR3 is TGTGCCAGCAGTTACTCCGCTCGCGTGGACACTGAAGCTTTCTTT. Its protein product is CASSYSARVDTEAFF.

The chain joins TRBV19 to TRBJ2-3, with 7 bases matching TRBD2. The CDR3 runs 17 residues. V gave up 4 bases and J gave up 5 bases; unmatched junction bases: 15. The germline V gene has CDR1 LNHDA and CDR2 SQIVND (reference sequence). This chain's CDR3 is CASSNLGGLAERDTQYF. CDR3 DNA sequence: TGTGCCAGTAGTAATCTGGGAGGGCTAGCTGAAAGAGATACGCAGTATTTT.

V is TRBV6-5 and J is TRBJ2-7; 7 bases align to TRBD2. CDR1 is MNHEY and CDR2 is SVGAGI in the germline V gene. The CDR3 is 14 residues long. Germline trimming cut 7 bases from V and 5 bases from J; bases unmatched to any gene: 11. The DNA for the CDR3 is TGTGCCAGCACCACAGCGGGGCCTAGGAACGAGCAGTACTTC. Translation gives CASTTAGPRNEQYF.

This chain uses TRBV7-9 with TRBJ2-1; the D is unclear. CDR3 length equals 12 residues. Trimming took off 1 base at V and 9 bases at J, with 7 bases between the two ends. Germline V gene lookup returns CDR1 SEHNR and CDR2 FQNEAQ (reference sequence). The DNA for the CDR3 is TGTGCCAGCAGCTTAGTATCGGGTGAGCAGTTCTTC. Encoded protein: CASSLVSGEQFF.

The gene calls are TRBV6-5 and TRBJ1-6; D is ambiguous. From germline, CDR1 is MNHEY and CDR2 SVGAGI. V gave up 6 bases and J gave up 6 bases, with 12 bases separating them. CDR3 size: 14 residues. CDR3 region: CASRIPVVNSPLHF. The CDR3 DNA follows: TGTGCCAGCAGGATCCCGGTGGTTAATTCACCCCTCCACTTT.

The chain employs TRBV10-3 and TRBJ1-2; 8 nucleotides agree with TRBD1. Trimming took 3 bases from V and 5 from J; bases not matched to a gene: 8. In germline, CDR1 is ENHRY, CDR2 SYGVKD. The CDR3 totals 15 residues. CDR3 coding DNA: TGTGCCATCAGTGATGTGGGACAGGATTTATATGGCTACACCTTC. Translating gives CAISDVGQDLYGYTF.